The clone carrying this T cell receptor (beta chain) was observed a handful of times. These data come from a study of T-cell memory formation after mild COVID-19. Via MiXCR, TCRdb re-called the 5' RACE reads, giving one row per CDR3 protein. The table has 250,000 to 350,000 distinct CDR3 sequences, 15% to 20% seen once; the top ten hold roughly 20%. The sequenced material came from PBMCs or a T cell subset sorted from them (not recorded which). This receptor was taken from a man aged 18 to 29 who had mild COVID-19 (a few samples of this study predate the infection). Cell type and time point are not known.

CDR3 sequence reads: CASATGVGYEQYF. The DNA for the CDR3 is TGCGCCAGCGCGACAGGGGTTGGCTACGAGCAGTACTTC. The rearrangement uses TRBV4-1 and TRBJ2-7, with 8 bases lining up with TRBD1. The CDR3 covers 13 residues. The J segment lost 3 bases and the V segment lost 8 bases, leaving 6 bases of the junction unmatched. Germline V CDR1 and CDR2: MGHRA, YSYEKL.